These T cell receptor beta chains were read from a single sample in a study of T cells after yellow fever vaccination. TCRdb processed the 5' RACE reads anew with MiXCR; each CDR3 protein has one entry. The table records some 110,000 distinct CDR3 sequences, 7.5% to 9.5% of them present only once. The sample was CD8+ T cells sorted from PBMCs, taken 45 days after the yellow fever booster vaccination. The receptors here all came from a man younger than 40 who received the YFV17D yellow fever vaccine. CDR3s include the opening cysteine and the closing phenylalanine or tryptophan. D genes are given only for firm matches. The size of a clone is reported for some rows only, either as once, few or many, or as a class for expanded clones.

>TRBV5-1|TRBD1|TRBJ2-7|few
CASSYYSGQGGEQYF
TGCGCCAGCAGTTACTATTCGGGACAGGGGGGCGAGCAGTACTTC
>TRBV28|TRBD1|TRBJ2-7|-
CASSSQGARHEQYF
TGTGCCAGCAGTTCTCAGGGGGCGCGCCACGAGCAGTACTTC
>TRBV20-1|TRBD1|TRBJ2-1|few
CSAHPRDRILDEQFF
TGCAGTGCTCATCCAAGGGACAGGATATTGGATGAGCAGTTCTTC
>TRBV20-1|-|TRBJ2-1|few
CSAPRDGRSYNEQFF
TGCAGTGCCCCCCGGGACGGTCGATCCTACAATGAGCAGTTCTTC
>TRBV11-3|-|TRBJ2-1|many
CASSSSGAKYNEQFF
TGTGCCAGCAGCTCCAGCGGAGCCAAATACAATGAGCAGTTCTTC
>TRBV7-2|-|TRBJ2-7|many
CASSSGGPSYEQYF
TGTGCCAGCAGCTCTGGGGGACCCTCCTACGAGCAGTACTTC
>TRBV27|-|TRBJ2-1|few
CASSPQWARHEQFF
TGTGCCAGCAGTCCGCAGTGGGCTAGACATGAGCAGTTCTTC
>TRBV10-3|-|TRBJ1-1|many
CAISGFGTQAASEAFF
TGTGCCATCAGTGGTTTCGGCACCCAAGCTGCGTCAGAAGCTTTCTTT
>TRBV4-3|TRBD2|TRBJ2-7|few
CASSQEVILAGWYEQYF
TGCGCCAGCAGCCAAGAGGTTATACTAGCGGGATGGTACGAGCAGTACTTC
>TRBV29-1|-|TRBJ2-1|-
CSVEGGSSVYEQFF
TGCAGCGTTGAGGGGGGCAGTTCCGTCTATGAGCAGTTCTTC
>TRBV11-2|TRBD2|TRBJ2-2|few
CASSVLAGVSGELFF
TGTGCCAGCAGCGTGCTAGCGGGAGTTAGCGGGGAGCTGTTTTTT
>TRBV27|-|TRBJ2-2|many
CASSLLALPPGELFF
TGTGCCAGCAGTTTATTGGCCCTTCCCCCCGGGGAGCTGTTTTTT
>TRBV10-2|-|TRBJ2-5|many
CASSVSQETQYF
TGCGCCAGCAGTGTCAGCCAAGAGACCCAGTACTTC
>TRBV7-2|-|TRBJ2-3|many
CASSSTRDTQYF
TGTGCCAGCAGCTCCACACGGGATACGCAGTATTTT
>TRBV4-3|-|TRBJ2-3|-
CASSQPPGGRGLGDTQYF
TGCGCCAGCAGCCAACCCCCGGGAGGCAGGGGGCTAGGTGATACGCAGTATTTT
>TRBV5-1|-|TRBJ2-7|-
CASSLDTHEQYF
TGCGCCAGCAGCTTGGACACCCACGAGCAGTACTTC
>TRBV6-2/TRBV6-3|TRBD2|TRBJ2-2|-
CASSYSTPPGLAINTGELFF
TGTGCCAGCAGTTACTCGACTCCACCGGGACTAGCGATTAACACCGGGGAGCTGTTTTTT
>TRBV4-1|TRBD1|TRBJ2-2|many
CASQQGKNTGELFF
TGCGCCAGCCAACAGGGGAAAAACACCGGGGAGCTGTTTTTT
>TRBV11-2|-|TRBJ2-7|few
CASSLDSGPFYEQYF
TGTGCCAGCAGCTTAGATAGCGGCCCTTTCTACGAGCAGTACTTC
>TRBV30|-|TRBJ2-1|-
CAWSPTGNEQFF
TGTGCCTGGAGCCCAACAGGGAATGAGCAGTTCTTC
>TRBV12-3/TRBV12-4|-|TRBJ2-4|many
CASSLMGGAKNIQYF
TGTGCCAGCAGTTTAATGGGGGGAGCCAAAAACATTCAGTACTTC
>TRBV7-9|TRBD2|TRBJ2-1|many
CASRRENYNEQFF
TGTGCCAGCAGGCGGGAGAACTACAATGAGCAGTTCTTC
>TRBV9|-|TRBJ1-6|many
CASSGSGSPLHF
TGTGCCAGCTCCGGTAGCGGGTCACCCCTCCACTTT
>TRBV7-9|-|TRBJ1-1|many
CASTRSTGQLNTEAFF
TGTGCCAGCACCCGCTCCACTGGACAGTTGAACACTGAAGCTTTCTTT
>TRBV29-1|TRBD1|TRBJ2-3|-
CSVEEDRARPTDTQYF
TGCAGCGTTGAAGAGGACAGGGCCAGACCCACAGATACGCAGTATTTT
>TRBV4-3|-|TRBJ1-4|many
CASSQDVGVLEKLFF
TGCGCCAGCAGCCAAGATGTCGGGGTTTTAGAAAAACTGTTTTTT
>TRBV5-5|TRBD1|TRBJ2-7|many
CASSPLGTGGSYEQYF
TGTGCCAGCAGCCCCCTTGGGACAGGGGGCTCCTACGAGCAGTACTTC
>TRBV12-3/TRBV12-4|-|TRBJ2-1|many
CASTSQDEQFF
TGTGCCAGCACATCTCAGGATGAGCAGTTCTTC
>TRBV19|TRBD2|TRBJ2-1|-
CASRLAGFTYNEQFF
TGTGCCAGTAGGCTAGCGGGGTTCACCTACAATGAGCAGTTCTTC
>TRBV9|TRBD1|TRBJ2-5|many
CASSVGTGGNGETQYF
TGTGCCAGCAGCGTAGGGACAGGGGGGAATGGCGAGACCCAGTACTTC
>TRBV21-1|-|TRBJ2-3|many
CASSTTSGRAASPTDTQYF
TGTGCCAGCAGCACTACTAGCGGGAGGGCCGCAAGCCCCACAGATACGCAGTATTTT
>TRBV29-1|-|TRBJ1-2|many
CSVPTGSNYGYTF
TGCAGCGTCCCGACAGGTTCAAACTATGGCTACACCTTC
>TRBV25-1|-|TRBJ1-5|-
CASSEFEKPRQPQHF
TGTGCCAGCAGTGAATTTGAGAAACCGCGGCAGCCCCAGCATTTT
>TRBV21-1|-|TRBJ1-2|-
CASSPGALAAAAANYGYTF
TGTGCCAGCAGCCCTGGGGCCTTGGCAGCCGCAGCAGCTAACTATGGCTACACCTTC